The 22 T cell receptor beta chains below were found in one sample sequenced in a study of T-cell memory formation after mild COVID-19. TCRdb reanalysed the 5' RACE reads using MiXCR and keeps one entry per CDR3 protein. Of 350,000 to 500,000 distinct CDR3 sequences in the sample, approximately 18% were seen once. Sequencing input: PBMCs or a T cell subset sorted from them (not recorded which). Source of these receptors: a man aged 18 to 30 who had mild COVID-19 (a few samples of this study predate the infection). Cell type and time point are not known.

This clonotype was detected a few times. V is TRBV6-6 and J is TRBJ1-2; TRBD1 is a possible D gene (5 bases). Looked up from germline, CDR1 is MNHNY and CDR2 is SVGAGI (reference sequence). The CDR3 consists of 13 residues. V lost 8 bases to trimming and J lost 4 bases, with 14 bases between them. As DNA, the CDR3 is TGTGCCAGCGACGGTCCAGGGCGCTATGGCTACACCTTC. Translating it yields CASDGPGRYGYTF.

The chain has TRBV10-2 and TRBJ1-5; D possibly corresponds to TRBD1 (5 bases). The CDR3 runs to 12 residues. Per germline, CDR1 WSHSY and CDR2 SAAADI. Deletions cut 3 bases from V and 6 bases from J, with 6 bases between. CDR3 residues: CASSDRAQPQHF. The CDR3 DNA follows: TGCGCCAGCAGTGACAGGGCTCAGCCCCAGCATTTT.

The genes are TRBV4-3 and TRBJ2-3, with D perhaps TRBD1 (6 bases). The CDR3 has 13 residues. Germline lookup yields CDR1 LGHNA and CDR2 YSLEER. V was clipped by 2 bases and J by 11 bases, with 14 bases between them. The CDR3 nucleotides are TGCGCCAGCAGCCAACACCGGACAGAACTGCAGTATTTT. It translates to CASSQHRTELQYF.

This clonotype was observed a handful of times. CDR3 DNA: TGCGCCAGCAGCCAAGATAACAGGAAAAGCAATCAGCCCCAGCATTTT. Translation gives CASSQDNRKSNQPQHF. The chain employs TRBV4-1 and TRBJ1-5, with D possibly being TRBD1 (5 bases). This CDR3 comprises 16 residues. CDR1 is MGHRA and CDR2 is YSYEKL in the germline V gene. The V and J ends lost 0 bases and 1 base respectively, with 10 bases between them.

The table lists this clonotype with many counts. CDR3 in amino acids: CASSPDSQETQYF. The CDR3 DNA follows: TGTGCCAGCTCACCCGACAGTCAAGAGACCCAGTACTTC. The V and J genes are TRBV18 and TRBJ2-5, with D tentatively TRBD1 (5 bases). The germline gives CDR1 KGHSH, CDR2 LQKENI. CDR3 length equals 13 residues. V lost 3 bases and J lost 2, with 7 bases in between.

V is TRBV4-1 and J is TRBJ2-2; D may be TRBD1 or TRBD2 (5 bases each). V was trimmed by 1 base and J by 8 bases, leaving 11 bases between them. From germline, CDR1 is MGHRA and CDR2 YSYEKL. The CDR3 runs to 14 residues. The CDR3 coding sequence is TGCGCCAGCAGCCAAGCTTGGTGGGGGGGGGAGCTGTTTTTT. Its translation is CASSQAWWGGELFF.

The table lists this clonotype with a few counts. The chain joins TRBV7-2 to TRBJ1-4; 7 bases are a match to TRBD1. J gave up 7 bases and V 3 bases, and 11 bases lay outside the gene matches. The CDR3 extends over 16 amino acids. Per germline, CDR1 SGHTA and CDR2 FQGNSA. The CDR3 bases are TGTGCCAGCAGCTTGCAAGGGGGCGGGATGGTTGAAAAACTGTTTTTT. Translating gives CASSLQGGGMVEKLFF. Full variable domain (outside the CDR3, taken from reference TRBV7-2 and TRBJ1-4): GAGVSQSPSNKVTEKGKDVELRCDPISGHTALYWYRQSLGQGLEFLIYFQGNSAPDKSGLPSDRFSAERTGGSVSTLTIQRTQQEDSAVYLCASSLQGGGMVEKLFFGSGTQLSVL.

This chain connects TRBV4-2 to TRBJ1-1, with unresolved D. Germline loops: CDR1 LGHNA, CDR2 YNFKEQ. V shed 0 bases and J shed 8 bases, with 10 bases lying between them. The CDR3 runs 13 residues. The CDR3: CASSQDGSFEAFF. In DNA, the CDR3 is TGTGCCAGCAGCCAAGATGGGAGTTTCGAAGCTTTCTTT.

In this sample, this clonotype turned up a few times. This sequence joins TRBV28 and TRBJ2-5; perhaps TRBD1 as D (5 bases). The CDR3 covers 14 residues. The ends were cut back, 5 bases at V and 1 base at J, with 11 bases in the middle. Looked up from germline, CDR1 is MDHEN and CDR2 is SYDVKM. Here the CDR3 reads CASSPRQIQETQYF. The DNA of the CDR3 is TGTGCCAGCAGTCCCAGACAGATCCAAGAGACCCAGTACTTC. Drawing the rest from reference TRBV28 and TRBJ2-5, the complete variable domain is DVKVTQSSRYLVKRTGEKVFLECVQDMDHENMFWYRQDPGLGLRLIYFSYDVKMKEKGDIPEGYSVSREKKERFSLILESASTNQTSMYLCASSPRQIQETQYFGPGTRLLVL.

This clonotype was found a few times. The chain employs TRBV6-1 and TRBJ1-2; TRBD1 aligns across 9 bases. Germline CDR1 and CDR2: MNHNS and SASEGT. This CDR3 spans 14 amino acids. Germline trimming cut 6 bases from V and 2 bases from J; bases unmatched to any gene: 4. Written as DNA, the CDR3 is TGTGCCAGCAGCCGGGACAGGGTCAACTATGGCTACACCTTC. Its translation is CASSRDRVNYGYTF.

The gene calls are TRBV10-3 and TRBJ2-7; maybe TRBD1 (6 bases). Germline values: CDR1 ENHRY, CDR2 SYGVKD. The CDR3 runs to 17 residues. V was shortened by 0 bases and J by 3 bases, with 18 bases between the two germline ends. CDR3 sequence reads: CAISESDAGQLIYEQYF. CDR3 DNA: TGTGCCATCAGTGAGTCGGATGCCGGACAGCTGATCTACGAGCAGTACTTC.

This clonotype was observed many times. Its ends do not fully match the called genes, so a read error is possible. V is TRBV5-1 and J is TRBJ2-5, with a tentative D call TRBD1 (5 bases). The CDR3 is made up of 14 amino acids. Germline V gene data show CDR1 as SGHRS and CDR2 as YFSETQ. The CDR3 is CASSLGSGQETQYF. For the CDR3, the DNA is TGTGCCAGCAGCTTGGGGTCAGGGCAAGAGACCCAGTACTTC. The complete variable domain, with remaining parts taken from reference TRBV5-1 and TRBJ2-5, reads KAGVTQTPRYLIKTRGQQVTLSCSPISGHRSVSWYQQTPGQGLQFLFEYFSETQRNKGNFPGRFSGRQFSNSRSEMNVSTLELGDSALYLCASSLGSGQETQYFGPGTRLLVL.

This chain links TRBV7-2 with TRBJ1-5; D unclear. From germline, CDR1 is SGHTA and CDR2 FQGNSA. The CDR3 length is 15 residues. V was shortened by 7 bases and J by 7 bases, with 20 bases between the two germline ends. DNA of the CDR3: TGTGCCAGCACCGTTTACTCCCCCCCGACCCAGCCCCAGCATTTT. This gives the protein CASTVYSPPTQPQHF.

The chain carries TRBV6-1 and TRBJ2-5; D gene ambiguous. The germline V and J ends were trimmed by 7 bases and 5 bases, with 5 bases remaining between them. Germline CDR1 MNHNS, CDR2 SASEGT. The CDR3 loop spans 10 amino acids. CDR3 bases: TGTGCCAGCATGTTGGAGACCCAGTACTTC. Translated, it gives CASMLETQYF.

This clonotype was seen more than once but under ten times. V and J are TRBV7-3 and TRBJ2-1; D tentatively reads TRBD1 or TRBD2 (5 bases each). Germline V gene sequence: CDR1 SGHTA, CDR2 FQGTGA. Deletions cut 5 bases from V and 3 bases from J, with 11 bases between. The CDR3 covers 14 residues. CDR3 DNA sequence: TGTGCCAGCAGCCCCGGGGCAGTCTACAATGAGCAGTTCTTC. Translated: CASSPGAVYNEQFF.

This clonotype was seen a few times. The chain combines TRBV20-1 with TRBJ2-1; 14 bases are shared with TRBD2. The CDR3 runs to 17 residues. V was clipped by 6 bases and J by 0 bases; unmatched bases: 7. The germline CDR1 and CDR2 sequences are DFQATT and SNEGSKA (reference sequence). The CDR3 nucleotides read TGCAGTGCCGACGGGACTAGCGGGGGTAGCTCCTACAATGAGCAGTTCTTC. Translation: CSADGTSGGSSYNEQFF.

The chain is built from TRBV6-5 and TRBJ1-4, with D unclear. V was trimmed by 4 bases and J by 5 bases, leaving 11 bases between them. CDR3 length equals 14 residues. Germline V CDR1 and CDR2: MNHEY, SVGAGI. Here the CDR3 DNA reads TGTGCCAGCAGTTTTAACGAGAGGAATGAAAAACTGTTTTTT. The encoded protein is CASSFNERNEKLFF.

This clonotype occurred a few times. The chain recombines TRBV12-3 or TRBV12-4 with TRBJ1-4; the match to TRBD1 covers 8 bases. This CDR3 comprises 15 residues. V was pared by 5 bases and J by 8 bases, with 10 bases of the junction left unmatched. The chain's CDR3 is CASSATTGEREKLFF. CDR3 DNA: TGTGCCAGCAGTGCTACGACAGGGGAGCGAGAAAAACTGTTTTTT.

V is TRBV9 and J is TRBJ1-6; D not resolved. From germline, CDR1 is SGDLS and CDR2 YYNGEE. The CDR3 covers 15 residues. V dropped 0 bases and J dropped 4 bases, with 8 bases sitting between them. CDR3 DNA: TGTGCCAGCAGCGTAGGAGTTACATATAATTCACCCCTCCACTTT. It yields the protein CASSVGVTYNSPLHF.

The genes are TRBV6-5 and TRBJ1-1; possibly TRBD1 for D (5 bases). Trimming took off 0 bases at V and 8 bases at J, with 10 bases between the two ends. The CDR3 extends over 13 amino acids. Germline CDR1 MNHEY, CDR2 SVGAGI. The CDR3 region is CASSYSAGREAFF. The CDR3 DNA is TGTGCCAGCAGTTACTCGGCAGGGAGGGAAGCTTTCTTT.

This clonotype has a handful of counts. The genes are TRBV5-1 and TRBJ2-1; TRBD2 matches 13 bases. The trim removed 4 bases at V and 1 base at J, leaving 5 bases unmatched. There are 17 residues in the CDR3. Germline CDR1 SGHRS, CDR2 YFSETQ. In DNA, the CDR3 is TGCGCCAGCAGCGCGGGACTAGCGGGGTTGTCCTACAATGAGCAGTTCTTC. Its protein product is CASSAGLAGLSYNEQFF.

This clonotype was observed a handful of times. The rearrangement links TRBV4-2 to TRBJ1-1; the D gene is possibly TRBD1 (6 bases). The CDR3 contains 14 residues. Germline CDR1 reads LGHNA; CDR2 reads YNFKEQ. Trimming removed 0 bases at V and 7 bases at J, with 12 bases between. As DNA, the CDR3 is TGTGCCAGCAGCCAAGATACAGGGCCCTTTGAAGCTTTCTTT. Protein product: CASSQDTGPFEAFF.